This T cell receptor (beta chain) appears in the sequencing data of a study of regulatory T cells in long-lasting Graves disease. General observations from the study: Persistent disease samples used TRBV28, TRBJ1-2 and TRBJ2-5 preferentially. Between persistent patients, 2,500 to 3,500 public clonotypes were shared, exceeding the 800 to 1,000 shared between new patients.

J lost 5 bases, V lost 3 bases, and 4 bases had no gene match. The CDR3 is made up of 14 amino acids. Germline V gives CDR1 LGHDT, CDR2 YNNKEL (reference sequence). This clonotype has ten or more counts. Its antigen is undetermined. Assembly of TCR beta libraries relied on iRepertoire HTBI primers together with Arm-PCR of CDR3 regions. From the multiplex PCR reads, TCRdb called clonotypes with MiXCR, one entry per CDR3 protein. The sample consists of 450,000 to 650,000 distinct CDR3 sequences, 15% to 20% of them appearing once. Stated time point: newly diagnosed GD, antithyroid drugs for less than 3 months. PBMC RNA was the source of the TCR library. In Xi'an, China, an endocrinology department was the source of patients. These data also formed part of another study, on T cells in Graves' hyperthyroidism and ophthalmopathy. That report notes: Most clonotypes expanded in thyroid above 0.001 were likewise present in blood.

Sequenced here: peripheral blood mononuclear cells (PBMCs), sampled at new diagnosis, from a patient treated with antithyroid drugs. The chain combines TRBV3-1 with TRBJ2-1; 7 nucleotides match TRBD2. The receptor was derived from a woman aged 35-60 years with Graves disease. The CDR3 bases are TGTGCCAGCAGCCAGCGGGGGACTAACAATGAGCAGTTCTTC. Residues: CASSQRGTNNEQFF.